These 27 T cell receptor beta chains originate from one sample sequenced in a study of T cells in tuberculosis. Assay used: immunoSEQ multiplex PCR; TCRdb lists only in-frame clones, some missing. The sample records fewer than 55,000 clones, about 95% being singletons. The time point here: new active TB diagnosis, blood taken before or within 7 days of starting treatment. The sample here was PBMCs, taken at tuberculosis diagnosis. The receptors shown here come from an adult with tuberculosis.

This chain joins TRBV19 and TRBJ1-5; a possible D gene is TRBD1 (6 bases). Per germline, CDR1 LNHDA and CDR2 SQIVND (reference sequence). The V gene lost 5 bases and the J gene lost 7 bases, with 15 bases spanning the gap. The CDR3 covers 14 residues. CDR3 sequence: CASSEGTGRQPQHF. For the CDR3, the DNA is TGTGCCAGTAGTGAGGGTACAGGGCGGCAGCCCCAGCATTTT.

V gene TRBV30 combines with J gene TRBJ2-3; 8 nucleotides match TRBD1. This CDR3 contains 16 residues. In germline, CDR1 is GTSNPN, CDR2 SVGIG (reference sequence). V lost 1 base to trimming and J lost 6 bases; unmatched junction nucleotides: 12. The CDR3 is CAWSDQRTGSHDTQYF. CDR3 bases: TGTGCCTGGAGTGATCAGAGGACAGGGTCACATGATACGCAGTATTTT.

The chain's CDR3 is CATSRGSRRVPQHF. CDR3 bases: TGTGCCACCAGCAGAGGGTCTCGTAGAGTGCCCCAGCATTTT. This chain connects TRBV15 to TRBJ1-5; D gene uncertain. V lost 1 base and J lost 9, with 13 bases in between. The germline V gene has CDR1 LNHNV and CDR2 YYDKDF (reference sequence). This CDR3 region has 14 residues.

The chain recombines TRBV5-1 with TRBJ2-5; possible D gene TRBD1, 6 bases. This CDR3 spans 13 amino acids. Germline V gene data show CDR1 as SGHRS and CDR2 as YFSETQ. V dropped 4 bases and J dropped 3 bases, with 10 bases sitting between them. CDR3 DNA sequence: TGCGCCAGCAGCCGGACAGCTGAAGAGACCCAGTACTTC. This codes for CASSRTAEETQYF.

The chain links TRBV27 to TRBJ1-2; 8 bases are a match to TRBD1. The CDR3 length is 15 residues. Germline CDR1 MNHEY, CDR2 SMNVEV (reference sequence). V shed 5 bases, J shed 3 bases, and the junction held 8 bases outside the gene matches. The CDR3 coding sequence is TGTGCCAGCAGTCCAAAATCGACAGGGGACTATGGCTACACCTTC. This gives the protein CASSPKSTGDYGYTF.

The chain couples TRBV19 to TRBJ1-5; D is unresolved. The germline CDR1 and CDR2 sequences are LNHDA and SQIVND (reference sequence). Trimming left V 2 bases short and J 3 bases short, with 8 bases between. CDR3 size: 14 residues. The CDR3 loop reads CASSIIRYNQPQHF. The CDR3 DNA follows: TGTGCCAGTAGTATAATCAGATACAATCAGCCCCAGCATTTT.

J is TRBJ1-1 and V is TRBV7-9; TRBD1 is a possible D gene (6 bases). The germline V gene has CDR1 SEHNR and CDR2 FQNEAQ (reference sequence). The CDR3 contains 14 residues. The ends were cut back, 8 bases at V and 3 bases at J, with 16 bases in the middle. CDR3 nucleotide sequence: TGTGCCAGCGGCTCCTATAAGGGGGACACTGAAGCTTTCTTT. This translates into CASGSYKGDTEAFF.

The V and J genes are TRBV7-8 and TRBJ1-5; D ambiguous. This CDR3 contains 13 residues. The germline CDR1 and CDR2 sequences are SGHVS and FQNEAQ. V was cut by 2 bases and J by 1 base, with 3 bases left in between. CDR3: CASSLSSNQPQHF. For the CDR3, the DNA is TGTGCCAGCAGCTTATCAAGCAATCAGCCCCAGCATTTT. The entire variable domain, with the rest obtained from reference TRBV7-8 and TRBJ1-5, is as follows: GAGVSQSPRYKVAKRGQDVALRCDPISGHVSLFWYQQALGQGPEFLTYFQNEAQLDKSGLPSDRFFAERPEGSVSTLKIQRTQQEDSAVYLCASSLSSNQPQHFGDGTRLSIL.

This clone was observed once. The rearrangement uses TRBV7-2 and TRBJ2-5; D gene ambiguous. Trimming took 1 base from V and 7 from J, leaving 7 bases between them. CDR1 SGHTA and CDR2 FQGNSA come from the germline V gene. This CDR3 is 12 amino acids long. CDR3 sequence reads: CASSLDYGTQYF. Written as DNA, the CDR3 is TGTGCCAGCAGCTTAGACTACGGGACCCAGTACTTC.

This clone occurred once. V and J are TRBV6-5 and TRBJ1-1, with TRBD1 identical over 7 bases. The CDR3 consists of 12 residues. V lost 6 bases, J lost 6 bases, and 4 bases stayed unmatched. Germline assignment: CDR1 MNHEY and CDR2 SVGAGI. The CDR3 reads CASSLQGAEAFF. The DNA for the CDR3 is TGTGCCAGCAGCCTCCAGGGGGCTGAAGCTTTCTTT.

V usage is TRBV5-6 and J usage is TRBJ2-2, with a tentative D call TRBD1 (5 bases). This CDR3 contains 15 residues. CDR1 SGHDT and CDR2 YYEEEE come from the germline V gene. V was cut by 1 base and J by 5 bases, with 12 bases left in between. For the CDR3, the DNA is TGTGCCAGCAGCTTGTCAGGGTATTTTACCGGGGAGCTGTTTTTT. This sequence encodes CASSLSGYFTGELFF. Full variable domain (missing parts from reference TRBV5-6 and TRBJ2-2): DAGVTQSPTHLIKTRGQQVTLRCSPKSGHDTVSWYQQALGQGPQFIFQYYEEEERQRGNFPDRFSGHQFPNYSSELNVNALLLGDSALYLCASSLSGYFTGELFFGEGSRLTVL.

This clone has just one count. The CDR3 DNA reads as TGTGCCAGTAGTAAAGGACAGGGGCACACTGAAGCTTTCTTT. Its translation is CASSKGQGHTEAFF. The chain is built from TRBV19 and TRBJ1-1, with 9 bases aligning to TRBD1. This CDR3 has 14 amino acids. The ends lost 4 bases at V and 3 bases at J; junction bases unmatched: 3. Per the germline V gene, CDR1 is LNHDA and CDR2 is SQIVND (reference sequence).

This clone has more than one count but fewer than ten. The chain employs TRBV2 and TRBJ2-1; perhaps TRBD2 as D (5 bases). In germline, CDR1 is SNHLY, CDR2 FYNNEI. The CDR3 is 13 amino acids. V lost 4 bases and J lost 10, with 14 bases in between. The CDR3 sequence is CASSGRGPGEQFF. CDR3 DNA sequence: TGTGCCAGCAGTGGAAGAGGGCCGGGCGAGCAGTTCTTC.

Here the CDR3 reads CAIQQGLDEKLFF. Here the CDR3 DNA reads TGTGCCATCCAACAGGGTCTAGATGAAAAACTGTTTTTT. This chain uses TRBV7-9 with TRBJ1-4; maybe TRBD1 (6 bases). The length of the CDR3 is 13 residues. Between the trimmed V and J ends, which lost 10 bases and 6 bases, there was a span of 15 bases. The germline V gene encodes CDR1 SEHNR and CDR2 FQNEAQ (reference sequence).

The DNA for the CDR3 is TGTGCCAGCAGCTCAGGGACTACTTACAATGAGCAGTTCTTC. Encoded protein: CASSSGTTYNEQFF. The chain recombines TRBV5-4 with TRBJ2-1, with 7 bases that match TRBD2. Germline-derived CDR1 and CDR2 are SGHNT and YYREEE (reference sequence). This CDR3 has 14 residues. V shed 3 bases, J shed 4 bases, and the junction held 4 bases outside the gene matches.

This chain links TRBV7-2 with TRBJ2-7; a possible D gene is TRBD2 (6 bases). The CDR3 extends over 16 amino acids. Germline V lookup: CDR1 SGHTA, CDR2 FQGNSA. Between the trimmed V and J ends, which lost 1 base and 7 bases, there was a span of 20 bases. DNA for the CDR3: TGTGCCAGCAGCTTAGAGGCAGCGGGTTGGTCAGGGGAGCAGTACTTC. The encoded protein is CASSLEAAGWSGEQYF.

This chain joins TRBV28 and TRBJ1-2, with 7 bases identical to TRBD1. Germline-derived CDR1 and CDR2 are MDHEN and SYDVKM. The J segment lost 2 bases and the V segment lost 6 bases, leaving 9 bases of the junction unmatched. The CDR3 runs 15 residues. This CDR3 reads CASSQPPTGNYGYTF. The CDR3 coding sequence is TGTGCCAGCAGCCAACCACCGACAGGGAACTATGGCTACACCTTC.

V and J are TRBV7-2 and TRBJ2-7, with 9 nucleotides matching TRBD2. Germline CDR1 SGHTA, CDR2 FQGNSA. The V gene end was trimmed by 5 bases and the J gene end by 5 bases; junction bases not matched to a gene: 7. The CDR3 runs to 14 residues. The CDR3 nucleotides read TGTGCCAGCAGCCCCCCGGAGCGGGAGGACGAGCAGTACTTC. Protein sequence: CASSPPEREDEQYF.

The J gene is TRBJ1-5, the V gene TRBV7-8, with 11 bases identical to TRBD1. The CDR3 runs 20 residues. Trimming took 1 base from V and 4 from J; bases not matched to a gene: 15. Germline CDR1 SGHVS, CDR2 FQNEAQ. CDR3 bases: TGTGCCAGCAGCTTAGAGTCCCCACGTCGTGGGACAGGGGGTAATCAGCCCCAGCATTTT. Protein product: CASSLESPRRGTGGNQPQHF.

The V gene is TRBV5-1, the J gene TRBJ2-7; 11 bases are shared with TRBD2. After removal of 3 bases from V and 2 bases from J, the junction contained 7 bases not matched to a gene. This CDR3 spans 16 amino acids. The germline CDR1 and CDR2 sequences are SGHRS and YFSETQ. CDR3 in amino acids: CASSWTGTSGTYEQYF. CDR3 in DNA: TGCGCCAGCAGCTGGACCGGGACTAGCGGAACCTACGAGCAGTACTTC. The complete variable domain, with remaining parts taken from reference TRBV5-1 and TRBJ2-7, reads KAGVTQTPRYLIKTRGQQVTLSCSPISGHRSVSWYQQTPGQGLQFLFEYFSETQRNKGNFPGRFSGRQFSNSRSEMNVSTLELGDSALYLCASSWTGTSGTYEQYFGPGTRLTVT.

This chain links TRBV19 with TRBJ1-5, with D possibly being TRBD1 (6 bases). This CDR3 has 14 residues. V was trimmed by 9 bases and J by 2 bases, leaving 14 bases between them. Looked up from germline, CDR1 is LNHDA and CDR2 is SQIVND (reference sequence). CDR3 DNA: TGTGCCAGCCTCCAGGGGCCGGGCAATCAGCCCCAGCATTTT. It encodes CASLQGPGNQPQHF. Full variable domain (remainder filled in from reference TRBV19 and TRBJ1-5): DGGITQSPKYLFRKEGQNVTLSCEQNLNHDAMYWYRQDPGQGLRLIYYSQIVNDFQKGDIAEGYSVSREKKESFPLTVTSAQKNPTAFYLCASLQGPGNQPQHFGDGTRLSIL.

This chain connects TRBV28 to TRBJ1-1; 9 bases match TRBD1. The CDR3 consists of 14 residues. V lost 4 bases to trimming and J lost 4 bases; unmatched junction nucleotides: 4. CDR1 MDHEN and CDR2 SYDVKM come from the germline V gene. The CDR3 nucleotides are TGTGCCAGCAGTTACAGGGGGCCTGGCACTGAAGCTTTCTTT. Translating it yields CASSYRGPGTEAFF.

The chain carries TRBV30 and TRBJ1-2; tentatively, D is TRBD1 (6 bases). The CDR3 is made up of 15 amino acids. Germline CDR1 GTSNPN, CDR2 SVGIG (reference sequence). As DNA, the CDR3 is TGTGCTTCAAGGCGGGGGCACGCCGATAACTATGGCTACACCTTC. This gives the protein CASRRGHADNYGYTF.

The rearrangement links TRBV5-1 to TRBJ1-5, with a tentative D call TRBD1 (5 bases). Germline V gene data show CDR1 as SGHRS and CDR2 as YFSETQ. Trimming stripped 4 bases from V and 5 bases from J, with 16 bases between. The CDR3 extends over 15 amino acids. The CDR3 DNA reads TGCGCCAGCAGCCTGTGGGGGGATCAAGATCAGCCCCAGCATTTT. Protein sequence: CASSLWGDQDQPQHF.

J is TRBJ2-7 and V is TRBV4-2, with a tentative D call TRBD1 (5 bases). Germline V gene sequence: CDR1 LGHNA, CDR2 YNFKEQ. Trimming cost V 0 bases and J 1 base, with 10 bases left between them. The CDR3 is made up of 15 amino acids. The CDR3 coding sequence is TGTGCCAGCAGCCAAGAGGGGCACCCTTCCTACGAGCAGTACTTC. This sequence encodes CASSQEGHPSYEQYF.

The V and J genes are TRBV29-1 and TRBJ2-5; 7 bases fit TRBD1. The V gene's germline CDR1 is SQVTM and CDR2 ANQGSEA. CDR3 length: 14 amino acids. After removal of 6 bases from V and 1 base from J, the junction contained 8 bases not matched to a gene. CDR3 sequence (DNA): TGCAGCGTCCCCGGGGCAGGGGGCCAAGAGACCCAGTACTTC. This encodes CSVPGAGGQETQYF. The full variable domain, in which reference TRBV29-1 and TRBJ2-5 provide the parts outside the CDR3, is SAVISQKPSRDICQRGTSLTIQCQVDSQVTMMFWYRQQPGQSLTLIATANQGSEATYESGFVIDKFPISRPNLTFSTLTVSNMSPEDSSIYLCSVPGAGGQETQYFGPGTRLLVL.

This chain joins TRBV7-3 and TRBJ2-7; 10 positions match TRBD2. This CDR3 has 16 amino acids. Germline-derived CDR1 and CDR2 are SGHTA and FQGTGA. V shed 2 bases, J shed 3 bases, and the junction held 7 bases outside the gene matches. This CDR3 reads CASSLPREREGYEQYF. The CDR3 DNA sequence: TGTGCCAGCAGCTTACCCCGGGAGCGGGAGGGCTACGAGCAGTACTTC. The variable domain in full, with the rest retrieved from reference TRBV7-3 and TRBJ2-7, is GAGVSQTPSNKVTEKGKYVELRCDPISGHTALYWYRQSLGQGPEFLIYFQGTGAADDSGLPNDRFFAVRPEGSVSTLKIQRTERGDSAVYLCASSLPREREGYEQYFGPGTRLTVT.